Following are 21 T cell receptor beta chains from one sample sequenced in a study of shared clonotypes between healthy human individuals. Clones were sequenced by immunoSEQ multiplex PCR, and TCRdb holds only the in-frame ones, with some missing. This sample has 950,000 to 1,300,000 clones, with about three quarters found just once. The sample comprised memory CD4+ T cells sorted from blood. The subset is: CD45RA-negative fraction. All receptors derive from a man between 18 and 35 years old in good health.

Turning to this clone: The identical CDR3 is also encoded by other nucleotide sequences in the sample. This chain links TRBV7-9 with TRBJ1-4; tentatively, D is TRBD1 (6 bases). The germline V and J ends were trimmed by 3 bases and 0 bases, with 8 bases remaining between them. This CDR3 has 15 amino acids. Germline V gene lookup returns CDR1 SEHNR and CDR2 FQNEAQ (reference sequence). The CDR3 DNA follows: TGTGCCAGCAGCTTGCGGACAGCAACTAATGAAAAACTGTTTTTT. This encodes CASSLRTATNEKLFF.

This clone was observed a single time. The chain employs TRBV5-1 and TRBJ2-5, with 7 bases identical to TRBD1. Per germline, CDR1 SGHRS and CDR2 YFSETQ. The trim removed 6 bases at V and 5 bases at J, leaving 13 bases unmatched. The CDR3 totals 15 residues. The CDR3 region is CASTRDSHTQETQYF. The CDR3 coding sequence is TGCGCCAGCACTCGGGACAGCCATACACAGGAGACCCAGTACTTC.

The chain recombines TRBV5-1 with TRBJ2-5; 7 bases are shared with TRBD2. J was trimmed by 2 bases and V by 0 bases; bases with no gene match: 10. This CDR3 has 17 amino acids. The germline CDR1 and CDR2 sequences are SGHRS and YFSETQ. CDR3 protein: CASSLALGGGTQETQYF. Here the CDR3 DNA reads TGCGCCAGCAGCTTGGCCCTGGGCGGGGGAACACAAGAGACCCAGTACTTC.

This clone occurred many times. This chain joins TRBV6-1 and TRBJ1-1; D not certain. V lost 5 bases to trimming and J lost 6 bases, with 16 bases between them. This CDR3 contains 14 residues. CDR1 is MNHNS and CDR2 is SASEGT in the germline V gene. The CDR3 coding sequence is TGTGCCAGCAGTCGCTCTACCCTCCGATCTGAAGCTTTCTTT. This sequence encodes CASSRSTLRSEAFF.

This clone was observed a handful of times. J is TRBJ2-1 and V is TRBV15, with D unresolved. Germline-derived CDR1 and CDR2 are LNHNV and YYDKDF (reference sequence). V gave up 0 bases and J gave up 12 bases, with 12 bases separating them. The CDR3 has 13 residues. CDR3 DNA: TGTGCCACCAGCAGAGATCCCCTTAGTCTGCAGTTCTTC. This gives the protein CATSRDPLSLQFF.

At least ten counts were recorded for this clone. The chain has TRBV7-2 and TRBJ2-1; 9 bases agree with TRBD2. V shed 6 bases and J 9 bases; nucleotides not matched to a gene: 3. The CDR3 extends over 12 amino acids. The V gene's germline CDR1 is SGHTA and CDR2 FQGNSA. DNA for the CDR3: TGTGCCAGCAGGGGACTAGCTGGTGAGCAGTTCTTC. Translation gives CASRGLAGEQFF.

The CDR3 loop reads CASRGQGTETQYF. CDR3 sequence (DNA): TGTGCCAGCAGAGGACAGGGGACAGAGACCCAGTACTTC. This chain links TRBV28 with TRBJ2-5; 9 bases fit TRBD1. The CDR3 loop spans 13 amino acids. J gave up 4 bases and V 6 bases, and 3 bases lay outside the gene matches. Germline values: CDR1 MDHEN, CDR2 SYDVKM.

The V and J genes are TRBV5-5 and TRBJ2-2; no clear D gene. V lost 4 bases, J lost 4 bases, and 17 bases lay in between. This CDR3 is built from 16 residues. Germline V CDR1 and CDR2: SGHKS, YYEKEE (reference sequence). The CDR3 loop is CASSLQNRVGTGELFF. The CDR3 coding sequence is TGTGCCAGCAGCCTACAAAATAGGGTCGGCACCGGGGAGCTGTTTTTT.

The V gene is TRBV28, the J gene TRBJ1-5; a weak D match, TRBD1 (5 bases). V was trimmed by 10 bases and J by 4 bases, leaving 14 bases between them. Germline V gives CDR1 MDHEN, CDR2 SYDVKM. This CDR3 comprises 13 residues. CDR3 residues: CATRLGGNQPQHF. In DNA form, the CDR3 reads TGTGCCACCCGACTTGGGGGGAATCAGCCCCAGCATTTT.

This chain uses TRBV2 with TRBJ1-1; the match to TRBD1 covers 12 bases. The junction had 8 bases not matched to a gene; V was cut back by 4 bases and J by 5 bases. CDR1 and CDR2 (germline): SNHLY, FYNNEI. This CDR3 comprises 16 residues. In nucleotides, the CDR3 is TGTGCCAGCAGTGTGGGGGACAGGGGGCGTGTTACTGAAGCTTTCTTT. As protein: CASSVGDRGRVTEAFF.

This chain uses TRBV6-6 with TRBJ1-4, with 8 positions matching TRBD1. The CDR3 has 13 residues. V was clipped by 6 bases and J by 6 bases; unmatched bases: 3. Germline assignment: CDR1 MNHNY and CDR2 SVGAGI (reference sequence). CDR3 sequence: CASRDRVYEKLFF. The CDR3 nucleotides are TGTGCCAGCAGGGACAGGGTCTATGAAAAACTGTTTTTT.

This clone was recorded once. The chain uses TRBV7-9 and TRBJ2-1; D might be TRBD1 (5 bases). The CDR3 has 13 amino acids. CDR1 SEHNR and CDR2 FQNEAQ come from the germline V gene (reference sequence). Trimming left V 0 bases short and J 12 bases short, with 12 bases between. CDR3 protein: CASSLATGTVQFF. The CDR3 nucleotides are TGTGCCAGCAGCTTAGCCACAGGCACGGTGCAGTTCTTC.

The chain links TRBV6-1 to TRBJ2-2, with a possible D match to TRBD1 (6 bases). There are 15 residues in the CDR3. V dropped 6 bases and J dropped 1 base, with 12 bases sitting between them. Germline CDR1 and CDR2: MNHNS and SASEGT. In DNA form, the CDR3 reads TGTGCCAGCAGCCTGGTGACAGGGAACACCGGGGAGCTGTTTTTT. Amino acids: CASSLVTGNTGELFF.

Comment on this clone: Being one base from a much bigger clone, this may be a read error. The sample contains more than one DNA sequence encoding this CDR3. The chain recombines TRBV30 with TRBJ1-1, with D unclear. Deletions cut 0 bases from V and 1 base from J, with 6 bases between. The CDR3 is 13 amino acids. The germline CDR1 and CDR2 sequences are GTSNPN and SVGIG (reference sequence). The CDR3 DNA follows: TGTGCCTGGAGTGTATTAGGGAACACTGAAGCTTTCTTT. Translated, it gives CAWSVLGNTEAFF.

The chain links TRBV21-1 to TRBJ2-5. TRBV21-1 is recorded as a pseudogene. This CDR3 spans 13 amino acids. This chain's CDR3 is CASSKGLGETQYF. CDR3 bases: TGTGCCAGCAGCAAAGGGTTAGGAGAGACCCAGTACTTC.

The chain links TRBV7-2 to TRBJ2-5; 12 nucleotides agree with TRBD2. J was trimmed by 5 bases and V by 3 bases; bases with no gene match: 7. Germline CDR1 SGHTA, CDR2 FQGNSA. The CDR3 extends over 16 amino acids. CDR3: CASSFATSGGRETQYF. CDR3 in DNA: TGTGCCAGCAGCTTTGCGACTAGCGGGGGACGGGAGACCCAGTACTTC. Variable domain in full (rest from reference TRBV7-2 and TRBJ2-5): GAGVSQSPSNKVTEKGKDVELRCDPISGHTALYWYRQSLGQGLEFLIYFQGNSAPDKSGLPSDRFSAERTGGSVSTLTIQRTQQEDSAVYLCASSFATSGGRETQYFGPGTRLLVL.

The CDR3 sequence: CASWNSGNTIYF. The CDR3 DNA is TGCGCCAGTTGGAACTCTGGAAACACCATATATTTT. The chain joins TRBV10-2 to TRBJ1-3; no clear D. Germline assignment: CDR1 WSHSY and CDR2 SAAADI. Trimming took off 9 bases at V and 0 bases at J, with 6 bases between the two ends. The CDR3 loop spans 12 amino acids.

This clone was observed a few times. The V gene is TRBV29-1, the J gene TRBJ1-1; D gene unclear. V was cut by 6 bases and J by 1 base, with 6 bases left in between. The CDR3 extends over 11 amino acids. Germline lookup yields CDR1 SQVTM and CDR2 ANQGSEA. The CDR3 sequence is CSVIGNTEAFF. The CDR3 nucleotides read TGCAGCGTCATAGGGAACACTGAAGCTTTCTTT.

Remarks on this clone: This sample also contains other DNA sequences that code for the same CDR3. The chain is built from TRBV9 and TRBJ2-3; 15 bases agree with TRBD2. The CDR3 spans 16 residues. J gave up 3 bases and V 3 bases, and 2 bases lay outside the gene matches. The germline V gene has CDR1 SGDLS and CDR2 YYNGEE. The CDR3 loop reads CASSAGTSGGTDTQYF. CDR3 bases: TGTGCCAGCAGCGCGGGGACTAGCGGGGGGACAGATACGCAGTATTTT. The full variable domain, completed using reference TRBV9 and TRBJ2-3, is DSGVTQTPKHLITATGQRVTLRCSPRSGDLSVYWYQQSLDQGLQFLIQYYNGEERAKGNILERFSAQQFPDLHSELNLSSLELGDSALYFCASSAGTSGGTDTQYFGPGTRLTVL.

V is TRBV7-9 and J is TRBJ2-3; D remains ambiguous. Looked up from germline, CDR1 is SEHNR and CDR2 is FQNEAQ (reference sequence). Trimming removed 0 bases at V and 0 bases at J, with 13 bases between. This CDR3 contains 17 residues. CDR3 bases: TGTGCCAGCAGCTTAGCGAGGCCGCGGAAGAGCACAGATACGCAGTATTTT. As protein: CASSLARPRKSTDTQYF. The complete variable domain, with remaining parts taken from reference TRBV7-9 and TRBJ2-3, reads DTGVSQNPRHKITKRGQNVTFRCDPISEHNRLYWYRQTLGQGPEFLTYFQNEAQLEKSRLLSDRFSAERPKGSFSTLEIQRTEQGDSAMYLCASSLARPRKSTDTQYFGPGTRLTVL.

CDR3 loop: CASSQVRSRTQYF. CDR3 sequence (DNA): TGCGCCAGCAGCCAAGTTCGTTCCAGGACCCAGTACTTC. The V gene is TRBV4-3, the J gene TRBJ2-5; unclear D gene. Germline CDR1 LGHNA, CDR2 YSLEER. V dropped 1 base and J dropped 7 bases, with 10 bases sitting between them. The CDR3 spans 13 residues.